This TCR beta chain was identified during a study of cytomegalovirus exposure and HLA in healthy donors. Germline CDR1 reads MNHNY; CDR2 reads SVGAGI (reference sequence). The CDR3 runs 16 residues. Trimming left V 6 bases short and J 0 bases short, with 14 bases between. Method: immunoSEQ multiplex PCR; TCRdb's copy keeps in-frame clones and lacks some. In the table there are about 280,000 clones, 88% of which are singletons. The 120-subject validation cohort, separate from the roughly 700-subject first cohort, included the donors. Notes on this clone: The target antigen is unknown.

Regarding the study as a whole: First-cohort TCR clusters were later found to tend to co-occur in the roughly 130 validation repertoires. Cytomegalovirus-associated TCR beta chains were listed, numbering around 150.

The J gene is TRBJ2-2, the V gene TRBV6-6; D might be TRBD2 (6 bases). The specimen was PBMCs. The source of this sequence is a woman under 30 in good health and CMV-seronegative. The DNA for the CDR3 is TGTGCCAGCAGCAAGGCGGGACCTACGAACACCGGGGAGCTGTTTTTT. Amino acids: CASSKAGPTNTGELFF.